Each of the 22 T cell receptor beta chains below was sequenced from the same sample in a study of graft-versus-host responses after intestinal transplantation. No antigen has been identified for these receptors. TCRdb's copy holds only in-frame clones and misses some; the assay was immunoSEQ multiplex PCR. Here the sample spans around 88,000 clones, 75% to 90% being singletons. This material consisted of unstimulated CD8+ T cells sorted from spleen or lymph node cells, taken before intestinal transplant. The receptors were gathered from a human donor who received an intestinal transplant.

The J gene is TRBJ2-1, the V gene TRBV6-6; no definite D call. Germline V gives CDR1 MNHNY, CDR2 SVGAGI (reference sequence). This CDR3 has 12 amino acids. Deletions cut 4 bases from V and 5 bases from J, with 6 bases between. The CDR3 nucleotides are TGTGCCAGCAGTTGTTGTAACAATGAGCAGTTCTTC. Residues: CASSCCNNEQFF.

The chain links TRBV27 to TRBJ2-3, with a tentative D call TRBD2 (6 bases). CDR3 length: 15 amino acids. Trimming took 0 bases from V and 5 from J, leaving 12 bases between them. The V gene's germline CDR1 is MNHEY and CDR2 SMNVEV (reference sequence). CDR3 sequence reads: CASSLSLAQEDTQYF. The DNA for the CDR3 is TGTGCCAGCAGTTTATCTCTAGCGCAGGAAGATACGCAGTATTTT.

The chain joins TRBV5-6 to TRBJ2-5, with D possibly being TRBD1 (7 bases). CDR1 and CDR2 (germline): SGHDT, YYEEEE. The CDR3 runs 15 residues. Trimming removed 4 bases from V and 1 base from J, with 14 bases in between. The DNA of the CDR3 is TGTGCCAGCAGCGCGGGACAGAACTTCCAAGAGACCCAGTACTTC. Encoded protein: CASSAGQNFQETQYF.

DNA of the CDR3: TGTGCCACCAGCAGAACGGGACAGGGACCGGTGTCCTACGAGCAGTACTTC. Translating gives CATSRTGQGPVSYEQYF. The gene calls are TRBV15 and TRBJ2-7, with TRBD1 matching 9 bases. With V trimmed by 2 bases and J by 1 base, 9 bases remained unmatched. The CDR3 runs to 17 residues. Germline CDR1 reads LNHNV; CDR2 reads YYDKDF (reference sequence).

The J gene is TRBJ2-2, the V gene TRBV19, with 8 bases matching TRBD1. From germline, CDR1 is LNHDA and CDR2 SQIVND (reference sequence). Trimming removed 9 bases from V and 7 bases from J; junction bases left unmatched: 16. The CDR3 spans 16 residues. The CDR3 protein is CASTLGQGGRGGELFF. The CDR3 nucleotides read TGTGCCAGCACACTCGGACAGGGTGGTCGTGGCGGGGAGCTGTTTTTT.

This sequence joins TRBV2 and TRBJ2-7, with D possibly being TRBD2 (5 bases). Germline V lookup: CDR1 SNHLY, CDR2 FYNNEI. Trimming took off 8 bases at V and 2 bases at J, with 13 bases between the two ends. This CDR3 is 13 amino acids long. The CDR3 coding sequence is TGTGCCAGCTGGGCGGCGGGTACCTACGAGCAGTACTTC. It yields the protein CASWAAGTYEQYF.

The chain carries TRBV7-3 and TRBJ2-7, with 9 bases aligning to TRBD2. V was clipped by 0 bases and J by 6 bases; unmatched bases: 0. CDR3 size: 13 residues. Germline lookup yields CDR1 SGHTA and CDR2 FQGTGA. The CDR3 sequence is CASSLTSGSEQYF. Here the CDR3 DNA reads TGTGCCAGCAGCTTAACTAGCGGGAGCGAGCAGTACTTC.

The chain joins TRBV9 to TRBJ1-1; D not certain. Germline CDR1 is SGDLS and CDR2 is YYNGEE. Trimming removed 0 bases at V and 1 base at J, with 10 bases between. This CDR3 has 15 amino acids. CDR3 DNA: TGTGCCAGCAGCGTAGAAGTGGCAGGGAACACTGAAGCTTTCTTT. Translated, it gives CASSVEVAGNTEAFF. Full variable domain (outside the CDR3, taken from reference TRBV9 and TRBJ1-1): DSGVTQTPKHLITATGQRVTLRCSPRSGDLSVYWYQQSLDQGLQFLIQYYNGEERAKGNILERFSAQQFPDLHSELNLSSLELGDSALYFCASSVEVAGNTEAFFGQGTRLTVV.

This clone was recorded only once. The V and J genes are TRBV7-2 and TRBJ2-7, with D hard to call. Per germline, CDR1 SGHTA and CDR2 FQGNSA. The CDR3 runs 9 residues. With 3 bases removed from V and 12 bases from J, the gap between germline ends came to 6 bases. CDR3 nucleotides: TGTGCCAGCAGCTTGAGGCGGTACTTC. Translating it yields CASSLRRYF.

This chain uses TRBV6-5 with TRBJ2-7; D unclear. This CDR3 contains 14 residues. V lost 7 bases, J lost 3 bases, and 16 bases lay in between. Germline-derived CDR1 and CDR2 are MNHEY and SVGAGI. The CDR3 region is CASTPDRVFYEQYF. CDR3 DNA: TGTGCCAGCACCCCCGACCGAGTTTTCTACGAGCAGTACTTC.

This clone was observed once. V and J are TRBV27 and TRBJ1-1; D is unclear. Between the trimmed V and J ends, which lost 0 bases and 4 bases, there was a span of 9 bases. CDR3 length: 14 amino acids. Germline loops: CDR1 MNHEY, CDR2 SMNVEV (reference sequence). CDR3 loop: CASSLSTLVTEAFF. The DNA for the CDR3 is TGTGCCAGCAGTTTATCGACCCTGGTCACTGAAGCTTTCTTT.

The J gene is TRBJ1-3, the V gene TRBV6-4, with D possibly TRBD1 on 5 matching bases. V was shortened by 4 bases and J by 2 bases, with 15 bases between the two germline ends. Germline CDR1 and CDR2: MRHNA and SNTAGT. This CDR3 comprises 16 residues. CDR3 protein: CASSGDLGRAGNTIYF. CDR3 nucleotides: TGTGCCAGCAGTGGGGACCTTGGCAGGGCTGGAAACACCATATATTTT.

CDR3 in DNA: TGCAGCGTTAAACCTATTCCTCCGGGACTAGCGCCCAGCTCCTACGAGCAGTACTTC. Protein sequence: CSVKPIPPGLAPSSYEQYF. The chain couples TRBV29-1 to TRBJ2-7, with TRBD2 matching 10 bases. Germline assignment: CDR1 SQVTM and CDR2 ANQGSEA. J gave up 0 bases and V 5 bases, and 19 bases lay outside the gene matches. CDR3 length: 19 residues.

The CDR3 bases are TGTGCCATCAGTGAGCGGAGGGGTAATCAGCCCCAGCATTTT. This codes for CAISERRGNQPQHF. This chain connects TRBV10-3 to TRBJ1-5, with a possible D match to TRBD1 (5 bases). Germline V gives CDR1 ENHRY, CDR2 SYGVKD. V was pared by 2 bases and J by 4 bases, with 9 bases between. The CDR3 spans 14 residues.

This chain links TRBV28 with TRBJ1-5; no clear D gene. Per germline, CDR1 MDHEN and CDR2 SYDVKM. Trimming shortened V by 4 bases and J by 0 bases, and 13 bases separated the two germline ends. The CDR3 extends over 16 amino acids. The chain's CDR3 is CASSYLPVNSNQPQHF. For the CDR3, the DNA is TGTGCCAGCAGTTACCTCCCAGTGAATAGCAATCAGCCCCAGCATTTT.

J is TRBJ1-5 and V is TRBV6-1, with D tentatively TRBD1 (5 bases). Germline loops: CDR1 MNHNS, CDR2 SASEGT. V was clipped by 6 bases and J by 0 bases, with 12 bases between them. This CDR3 has 15 residues. The DNA of the CDR3 is TGTGCCAGCAGAGAGACAGAGAATAGCAATCAGCCCCAGCATTTT. Translating gives CASRETENSNQPQHF.

As concerns this clone: Relative to the germline gene, one junction end is altered; a read error may explain this. The J gene is TRBJ2-5, the V gene TRBV7-7, with D possibly called TRBD1 or TRBD2 (5 bases each). Germline assignment: CDR1 SSHAT and CDR2 FNYEAQ (reference sequence). The CDR3 length is 16 residues. DNA for the CDR3: TGTGCTAGCAGCCCCGGGACCACGGTGCTGGCCGAGACCCAGTACTTC. It yields the protein CASSPGTTVLAETQYF.

This chain uses TRBV11-3 with TRBJ2-5; 13 bases line up with TRBD2. This CDR3 comprises 17 residues. The junction had 12 bases not matched to a gene; V was cut back by 6 bases and J by 5 bases. Germline V gene lookup returns CDR1 SGHNT and CDR2 YENEEA. CDR3 region: CASRPRTSGGLKETQYF. DNA of the CDR3: TGTGCCAGCAGACCTAGGACTAGCGGGGGTCTAAAGGAGACCCAGTACTTC.

V and J are TRBV28 and TRBJ2-7, with D possibly TRBD1 on 6 matching bases. Trimming pared 4 bases from V and 3 bases from J, leaving 22 bases between. Per germline, CDR1 MDHEN and CDR2 SYDVKM. There are 17 residues in the CDR3. CDR3 protein: CASSSTFGTRINYEQYF. As DNA, the CDR3 is TGTGCCAGCAGTTCGACCTTCGGGACACGGATAAACTACGAGCAGTACTTC. The full variable domain, with the rest looked up from reference TRBV28 and TRBJ2-7, is DVKVTQSSRYLVKRTGEKVFLECVQDMDHENMFWYRQDPGLGLRLIYFSYDVKMKEKGDIPEGYSVSREKKERFSLILESASTNQTSMYLCASSSTFGTRINYEQYFGPGTRLTVT.

This chain connects TRBV11-2 to TRBJ1-2; D is possibly TRBD1 (5 bases). The CDR3 is 18 residues long. The V end was cut by 1 base, the J end by 1 base, with 19 bases between. CDR1 is SGHAT, CDR2 FQNNGV, per germline. The CDR3 region has the DNA TGTGCCAGCAGCTTAGGGGGTGGGACGCCGGGTGGTAACTATGGCTACACCTTC. It specifies CASSLGGGTPGGNYGYTF. The full variable domain, its missing parts supplied by reference TRBV11-2 and TRBJ1-2, is EAGVAQSPRYKIIEKRQSVAFWCNPISGHATLYWYQQILGQGPKLLIQFQNNGVVDDSQLPKDRFSAERLKGVDSTLKIQPAKLEDSAVYLCASSLGGGTPGGNYGYTFGSGTRLTVV.

The chain employs TRBV5-5 and TRBJ2-1; no definite D call. The CDR3 extends over 12 amino acids. Trimming shortened V by 0 bases and J by 8 bases, and 6 bases separated the two germline ends. The germline gives CDR1 SGHKS, CDR2 YYEKEE (reference sequence). The CDR3 loop reads CASSLVLDEQFF. The CDR3 DNA reads as TGTGCCAGCAGCTTGGTATTGGATGAGCAGTTCTTC.

This sequence joins TRBV28 and TRBJ2-5; D unresolved. This CDR3 comprises 16 residues. Germline V CDR1 and CDR2: MDHEN, SYDVKM. Trimming left V 4 bases short and J 1 base short, with 16 bases between. CDR3 nucleotides: TGTGCCAGCAGTTCGGGCGGCAGGAAAGTCCAAGAGACCCAGTACTTC. This gives the protein CASSSGGRKVQETQYF. The whole variable domain, remainder taken from reference TRBV28 and TRBJ2-5, is DVKVTQSSRYLVKRTGEKVFLECVQDMDHENMFWYRQDPGLGLRLIYFSYDVKMKEKGDIPEGYSVSREKKERFSLILESASTNQTSMYLCASSSGGRKVQETQYFGPGTRLLVL.